The following is a T cell receptor (beta chain) sequence with its context. The antigen remains undetermined. The junction differs from germline at one of its ends, possibly a read error. The data were obtained in a study of molecular identifiers for immune sequencing clone quantification. Study-wide findings and caveats: Effector cells had over 98% of their molecules in clones above 20 RNA copies, while naive cells had under 1%.

TCRdb independently ran MiXCR on the PCR reads; one entry per CDR3 protein. Among some 650,000 distinct CDR3 sequences listed, just under 20% were seen once. This CDR3 comprises 13 residues. CDR1 is SEHNR, CDR2 FQNEAQ, per germline (reference sequence). Sequencing input: naive CD8+ T cells from blood, with Jurkat cell RNA spiked in. Subset meaning: FACS-sorted CD8+CD4-CCR7+CD45RA+ naive T cells. The rearrangement joins TRBV7-9 to TRBJ1-1; D perhaps matches TRBD1 (5 bases). This TCR came from a human donor in good health. Some libraries in this study had Jurkat cell RNA spiked in. CDR3 protein: CASSLGQGTETFF. The DNA for the CDR3 is TGTGCCAGCAGCTTAGGGCAGGGAACTGAAACTTTCTTT. Full variable domain (outside the CDR3, taken from reference TRBV7-9 and TRBJ1-1): DTGVSQNPRHKITKRGQNVTFRCDPISEHNRLYWYRQTLGQGPEFLTYFQNEAQLEKSRLLSDRFSAERPKGSFSTLEIQRTEQGDSAMYLCASSLGQGTETFFGQGTRLTVV.